This record looks at one TCR beta chain sequence and its context. The data derive from a study of T-cell memory formation after mild COVID-19. One entry per CDR3 protein results from TCRdb running MiXCR on the 5' RACE reads. Of about 320,000 distinct CDR3 sequences in the sample, approximately 14% are singletons; the top ten hold around a fifth. Germline trimming cut 0 bases from V and 2 bases from J; bases unmatched to any gene: 6. The CDR3 contains 17 residues. Germline lookup yields CDR1 SGHVS and CDR2 FQNEAQ. The TCR sequence derives from a man between 18 and 29 years old who had mild COVID-19 (a few samples of this study predate the infection). Cell type and time point are not known. The V gene is TRBV7-8, the J gene TRBJ1-2; 10 bases are a match to TRBD1. Sample: PBMCs or a T cell subset sorted from them (not recorded which). This CDR3 is CASSLAGQGMRNYGYTF. In nucleotides, the CDR3 is TGTGCCAGCAGCTTAGCGGGACAGGGGATGCGAAACTATGGCTACACCTTC.